A selection of T cell receptor beta chains follows, all from one sample in a study of blood T cells in healthy people across ages. TCRdb fed the 5' RACE reads into MiXCR, producing one record per CDR3 protein. The sample consists of about 900,000 distinct CDR3 sequences, around 48% of them appearing once. The sequenced sample consisted of blood. The receptors come from a man between 25 and 39 years old in good health. Both conserved end residues are part of each CDR3. A D gene is named only where the DNA matches it firmly. Some rows mark clone size as missing; the rest say once, few, many or name a class of expanded clone.

CDR3nt,CDR3aa,abundance,d_gene,j_gene,v_gene
TGTGCCAGCAGTCCTCAGGGACATGCCGAAGTGACCCAGTACTTC,CASSPQGHAEVTQYF,many,NA,TRBJ2-5,TRBV12-3/TRBV12-4
TGTGCCAGCAGCCCAGACAGCTTAGCCGCCAACGTCCTGACTTTC,CASSPDSLAANVLTF,many,NA,TRBJ2-6,TRBV5-6
TGTGCCAGCAGCGTAGCTATGGACGAGCAGTTCTTC,CASSVAMDEQFF,NA,NA,TRBJ2-1,TRBV9
TGTGCCAGCAGTTACTCATCGGGGCGGAACGGGGAGCTGTTTTTT,CASSYSSGRNGELFF,NA,NA,TRBJ2-2,TRBV6-2/TRBV6-3
TGCAGTGCTAGATCGAACACTGAAGCTTTCTTT,CSARSNTEAFF,NA,NA,TRBJ1-1,TRBV20-1
TGTGCCAGCCGCTCCGGGGTAACTGATGAGCAGTTCTTC,CASRSGVTDEQFF,NA,NA,TRBJ2-1,TRBV11-1
TGTGCCAGCAGCTTAGCGTCAGAGCGCACAGATACGCAGTATTTT,CASSLASERTDTQYF,NA,NA,TRBJ2-3,TRBV7-6
TGTGCCAGCCGTCGGGATTCAACTAATGAAAAACTGTTTTTT,CASRRDSTNEKLFF,NA,NA,TRBJ1-4,TRBV9
TGCGCCAGCAGCCAAGATCTTGGGGGAAGGAACACTGAAGCTTTCTTT,CASSQDLGGRNTEAFF,many,NA,TRBJ1-1,TRBV4-3
TGCAGTGCTCCGGAGGGCAGGAATGAGCAGTACTTC,CSAPEGRNEQYF,NA,NA,TRBJ2-5,TRBV20-1
TGTGCCAGCAGCTCACAGTTGGGCACTGAAGCTTTCTTT,CASSSQLGTEAFF,few,NA,TRBJ1-1,TRBV7-9
TGCAGCGTTGTAGGGAACGGGTACGAGCAGTACTTC,CSVVGNGYEQYF,NA,NA,TRBJ2-7,TRBV29-1
TGTGCCAGCAGTGTGGGGCGGTCCTCTGGGGCCAACGTCCTGACTTTC,CASSVGRSSGANVLTF,few,NA,TRBJ2-6,TRBV2
TGTGCCACCACCGGGACGGTAGGTGAAGCTTTCTTT,CATTGTVGEAFF,NA,NA,TRBJ1-1,TRBV25-1
TGTGCCAGCAGCCAAGATTGGGGGACAGGGAACGAAAAACTGTTTTTT,CASSQDWGTGNEKLFF,NA,TRBD1,TRBJ1-4,TRBV3-1
TGTGCCAGCAGTCGGGCGAGCTCCTACAATGAGCAGTTCTTC,CASSRASSYNEQFF,NA,NA,TRBJ2-1,TRBV7-8
TGTGCCAGCACCCGACTTCAGACAGGGGACACCGGGGAGCTGTTTTTT,CASTRLQTGDTGELFF,NA,TRBD1,TRBJ2-2,TRBV3-1
TGTGCCTGGAGTGTGTTTAGCGGGGAACCAAATGAGCAGTTCTTC,CAWSVFSGEPNEQFF,few,TRBD2,TRBJ2-1,TRBV30
TGTGCCAGCAGTGATGGGGTCCAGATTGAAGCTTTCTTT,CASSDGVQIEAFF,NA,NA,TRBJ1-1,TRBV28
TGTGCCAGCAGCCTCCCGGGGACAGGGCTAGCTTACAATGAGCAGTACTTC,CASSLPGTGLAYNEQYF,NA,TRBD1,TRBJ2-7,TRBV9
TGTGCCAGCAGTTTCGAGTTAAACGGGGAGACCCAGTACTTC,CASSFELNGETQYF,NA,NA,TRBJ2-5,TRBV12-3/TRBV12-4
TGTGCCAGCAGTCCCCTACCAGACGGATTAGCCAAAAACATTCAGTACTTC,CASSPLPDGLAKNIQYF,few,NA,TRBJ2-4,TRBV6-1
TGCGCCAGCAGCCCCACACTGGACAGGGCGGTGACCCAGTACTTC,CASSPTLDRAVTQYF,few,TRBD1,TRBJ2-5,TRBV5-1
TGTGCCAGCAGCCGACAGGGGGCCTCGGTTAATGAAAAACTGTTTTTT,CASSRQGASVNEKLFF,few,TRBD1,TRBJ1-4,TRBV5-5
TGTGCCAGCAGCTTAGGAGGGGGCTTCAACAATGAGCAGTTCTTC,CASSLGGGFNNEQFF,NA,TRBD1,TRBJ2-1,TRBV7-9
TGTGCCATCAATCCGGGACTAGCGGGCCACCAAAGGAACTACAATGAGCAGTTCTTC,CAINPGLAGHQRNYNEQFF,NA,TRBD2,TRBJ2-1,TRBV10-3
TGTGCCATCAGTACCGGGCCTGAAGAGACCCAGTACTTC,CAISTGPEETQYF,NA,NA,TRBJ2-5,TRBV10-3
TGCGCCAGCAGCTTGACGGCAGGTACCAATGAGCAGTTCTTC,CASSLTAGTNEQFF,once,NA,TRBJ2-1,TRBV5-1
TGTGCCAGCACTCCCCAAGTGGGTCCCGGGGAGCTGTTTTTT,CASTPQVGPGELFF,NA,NA,TRBJ2-2,TRBV25-1
TGCAGTGCTGAACTAGCCAGGGGCTACAATGAGCAGTTCTTC,CSAELARGYNEQFF,NA,NA,TRBJ2-1,TRBV20-1
TGCGCCAGTTTTGATTCGAACACCGGGGAGCTGTTTTTT,CASFDSNTGELFF,few,NA,TRBJ2-2,TRBV5-1
TGTGCCAGCAGCTTAGAACCGCGTACGGTAGGTGGGCAGTTCTTC,CASSLEPRTVGGQFF,few,NA,TRBJ2-1,TRBV7-2
TGTGTCAGCAGCTTAGCCTACAATGAGCAGTTCTTC,CVSSLAYNEQFF,once,NA,TRBJ2-1,TRBV7-6
TGTGCCAGCAGTTTAAACGGGCCTATCCAAGAGACCCAGTACTTC,CASSLNGPIQETQYF,NA,NA,TRBJ2-5,TRBV27
TGCAGCGTTGAGGAGGTCTCCTACAATGAGCAGTTCTTC,CSVEEVSYNEQFF,many,NA,TRBJ2-1,TRBV29-1
TGTGCCTCAGCGACAGACATCTTCTACGAGCAGTACTTC,CASATDIFYEQYF,few,NA,TRBJ2-7,TRBV30
TGTGCCAGCAGTGAACGGACGGTCAATCAGCCCCAGCATTTT,CASSERTVNQPQHF,NA,NA,TRBJ1-5,TRBV2
TGTGCCAGCAGACTAACAGGGGACAATGAGCAGTACTTC,CASRLTGDNEQYF,NA,TRBD1,TRBJ2-7,TRBV12-3/TRBV12-4
TGTGCCAGCGCGGGGCCGGGCCTTAACACTGAAGCTTTCTTT,CASAGPGLNTEAFF,once,NA,TRBJ1-1,TRBV27
TGTGCCAGCAGCTCTATTGAAGAGGGGGGGCCGGGGGATACGCAGTATTTT,CASSSIEEGGPGDTQYF,NA,NA,TRBJ2-3,TRBV27